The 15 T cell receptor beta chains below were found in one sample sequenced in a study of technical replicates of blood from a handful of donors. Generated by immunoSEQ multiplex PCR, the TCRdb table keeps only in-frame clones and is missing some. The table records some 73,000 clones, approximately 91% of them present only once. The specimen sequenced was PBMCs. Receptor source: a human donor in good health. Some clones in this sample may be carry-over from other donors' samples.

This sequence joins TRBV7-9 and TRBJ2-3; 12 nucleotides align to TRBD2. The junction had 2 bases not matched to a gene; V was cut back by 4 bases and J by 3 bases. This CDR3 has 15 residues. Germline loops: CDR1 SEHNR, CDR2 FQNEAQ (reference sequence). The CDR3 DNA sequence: TGTGCCAGCAGCTCTGGACTAGCGGGAACAGATACGCAGTATTTT. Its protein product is CASSSGLAGTDTQYF.

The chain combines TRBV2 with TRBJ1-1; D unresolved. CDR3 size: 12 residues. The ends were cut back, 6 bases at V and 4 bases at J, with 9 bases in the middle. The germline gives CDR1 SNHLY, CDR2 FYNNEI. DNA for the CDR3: TGTGCCAGCAGCGATTCGGGCACTGAAGCTTTCTTT. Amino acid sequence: CASSDSGTEAFF.

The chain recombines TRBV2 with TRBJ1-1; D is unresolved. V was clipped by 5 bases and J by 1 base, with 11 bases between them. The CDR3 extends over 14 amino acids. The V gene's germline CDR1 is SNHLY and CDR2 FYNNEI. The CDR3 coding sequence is TGTGCCAGCAGTTCCCGAGGGAGGAACACTGAAGCTTTCTTT. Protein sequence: CASSSRGRNTEAFF.

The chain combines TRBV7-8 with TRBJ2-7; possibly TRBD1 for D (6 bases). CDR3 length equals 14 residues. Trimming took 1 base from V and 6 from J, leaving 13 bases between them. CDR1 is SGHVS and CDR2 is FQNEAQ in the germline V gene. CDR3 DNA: TGTGCCAGCAGCTTAGAACACAGGGAGCGCGAGCAGTACTTC. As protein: CASSLEHREREQYF.

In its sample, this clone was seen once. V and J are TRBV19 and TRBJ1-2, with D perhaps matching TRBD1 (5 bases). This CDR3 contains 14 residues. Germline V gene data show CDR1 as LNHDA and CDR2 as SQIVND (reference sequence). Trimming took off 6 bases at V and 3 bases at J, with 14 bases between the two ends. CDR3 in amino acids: CASRPSGIYYGYTF. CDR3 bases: TGTGCCAGTAGACCCTCAGGGATCTACTATGGCTACACCTTC.

Here the CDR3 DNA reads TGTGCCAGTAGTATGGACGGGAGCTCCTACAATGAGCAGTTCTTC. This gives the protein CASSMDGSSYNEQFF. The rearrangement uses TRBV19 and TRBJ2-1, with D possibly TRBD2 on 6 matching bases. The CDR3 runs 15 residues. Looked up from germline, CDR1 is LNHDA and CDR2 is SQIVND (reference sequence). Trimming took 3 bases from V and 0 from J, leaving 9 bases between them.

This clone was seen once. CDR3 amino acids: CASSFRTRVEQFF. The CDR3 DNA reads TGTGCCAGCAGCTTCCGGACGAGGGTCGAGCAGTTCTTC. V and J are TRBV7-8 and TRBJ2-1, with a weak D call TRBD2 (5 bases). The V gene's germline CDR1 is SGHVS and CDR2 FQNEAQ. Trimming took off 3 bases at V and 10 bases at J, with 13 bases between the two ends. This CDR3 comprises 13 residues.

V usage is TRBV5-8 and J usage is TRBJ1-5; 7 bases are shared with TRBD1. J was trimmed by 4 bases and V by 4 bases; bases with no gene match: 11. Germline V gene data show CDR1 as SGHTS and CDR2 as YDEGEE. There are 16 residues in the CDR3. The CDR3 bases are TGTGCCAGCAGCGTGGTGAGAGGGGGCCTAAATCAGCCCCAGCATTTT. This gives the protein CASSVVRGGLNQPQHF.

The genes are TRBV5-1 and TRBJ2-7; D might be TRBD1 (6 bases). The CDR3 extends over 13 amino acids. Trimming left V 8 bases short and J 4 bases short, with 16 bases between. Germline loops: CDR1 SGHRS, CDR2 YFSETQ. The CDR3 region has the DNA TGCGCCAGTGCCCTTGGGGGCGAATACGAGCAGTACTTC. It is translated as CASALGGEYEQYF.

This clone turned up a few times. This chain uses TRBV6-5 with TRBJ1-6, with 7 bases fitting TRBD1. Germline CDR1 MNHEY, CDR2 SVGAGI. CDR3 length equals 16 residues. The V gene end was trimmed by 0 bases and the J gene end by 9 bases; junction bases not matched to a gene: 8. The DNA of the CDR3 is TGTGCCAGCAGTTACTCGATCGGGACAGTCGGTTCACCCCTCCACTTT. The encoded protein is CASSYSIGTVGSPLHF.

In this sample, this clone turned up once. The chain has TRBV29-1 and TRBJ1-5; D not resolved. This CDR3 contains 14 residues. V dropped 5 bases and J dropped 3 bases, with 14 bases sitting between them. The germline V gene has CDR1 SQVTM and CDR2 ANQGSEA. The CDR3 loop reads CSVSDGRPNQPQHF. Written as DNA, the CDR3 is TGCAGCGTTTCAGATGGCAGGCCCAATCAGCCCCAGCATTTT.

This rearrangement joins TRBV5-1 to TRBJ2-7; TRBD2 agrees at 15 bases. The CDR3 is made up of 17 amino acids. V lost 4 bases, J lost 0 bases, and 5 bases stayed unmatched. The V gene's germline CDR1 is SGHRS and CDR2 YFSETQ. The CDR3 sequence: CASSQGLAGGPSYEQYF. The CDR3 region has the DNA TGCGCCAGCAGCCAAGGACTAGCGGGAGGGCCCTCCTACGAGCAGTACTTC.

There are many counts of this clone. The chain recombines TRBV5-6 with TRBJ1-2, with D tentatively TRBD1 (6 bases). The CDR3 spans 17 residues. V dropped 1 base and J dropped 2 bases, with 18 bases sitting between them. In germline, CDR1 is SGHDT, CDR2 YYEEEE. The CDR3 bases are TGTGCCAGCAGCTTGTGGCGGACAGAAAGTGGGAACTATGGCTACACCTTC. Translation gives CASSLWRTESGNYGYTF.

CDR3 in amino acids: CASSPGTGGGYGYTF. The CDR3 nucleotides read TGTGCCAGCAGCCCCGGGACAGGGGGCGGCTATGGCTACACCTTC. The chain carries TRBV5-6 and TRBJ1-2; TRBD1 matches at 12 bases. The ends lost 4 bases at V and 4 bases at J; junction bases unmatched: 5. Germline-derived CDR1 and CDR2 are SGHDT and YYEEEE. CDR3 length: 15 amino acids.

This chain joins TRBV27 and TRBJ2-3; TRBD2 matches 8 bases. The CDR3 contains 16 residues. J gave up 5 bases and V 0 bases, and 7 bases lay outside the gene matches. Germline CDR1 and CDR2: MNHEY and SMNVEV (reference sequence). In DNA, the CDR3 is TGTGCCAGCAGTTTATCTCCCGGGGCGGGGGGAGATACGCAGTATTTT. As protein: CASSLSPGAGGDTQYF.